The source of this T cell receptor beta chain is a study of blood T cell repertoires in COVID-19 (dated by TCRdb to the early 2020s). Regarding the study in general: Samples from collaborators originated in the United States, Italy and Spain and spanned both the acute and convalescent phases of COVID-19. The material from the prospective study consisted of cDNA or gDNA derived from T cells, B-cell-depleted T cells, or PBMCs. Subjects who had been exposed to COVID-19, were actively infected with it, or had recovered from it provided the deeply sampled blood TCRbeta repertoires that made up the dataset. The repertoires were released in a freely available public database meant as a resource for research on the immune response to SARS-CoV-2. Samples came from the ongoing ImmuneRACE study (first 160 participants) plus 1,254 subjects from 6 global collaborators. Nearly every sample came with metadata listing a de-identified subject ID, COVID-19 status, age in years and sex. Where HLA class I and class II types were available, the types were taken from metadata supplied by the sample provider, not from assay-based typing.

Via the germline V gene, CDR1 is SGHDN and CDR2 FVKESK. Inclusive of the bounding cysteine and phenylalanine, the CDR3 is 19 residues long. The CDR3 DNA has 57 bases and is translated from base 1. V ends up 1 base short and J 5 bases short, with an unmatched junction base count of 11. With regard to this clone: The clone's antigen remains unknown. No much larger clone exists at a distance of one base, and base qualities are not known.

The collaborating institutions used their own protocols to collect whole blood in K2EDTA tubes. For TCRbeta analysis, collaborator samples were shipped as frozen whole blood, as isolated PBMCs, or as DNA extracted from either sample type. Overall study outcomes, separate from this receptor: Clinical and demographic metadata were provided uncurated, with the amount varying by source and participant.

TCRbeta CDR3 regions were amplified from genomic DNA by means of the immunoSEQ Assay, a bias-controlled multiplex PCR. Per the authors' processing: The number of nucleated cells in each sample was estimated by amplification of reference gene primers within the assay. To quantify the absolute abundance of each unique TCRbeta CDR3 rearrangement, sequence reads were collapsed and filtered. For each sample, productive Simpson clonality was calculated by taking the square root of Simpson's diversity index across productive rearrangements. TCRdb re-hosts the immuneACCESS table, in-frame sequences only. Its copies lack some clones; in the studies checked, an unresolved V gene accounts for under half of them, and the cause for the rest is not known. The V and J calls and clone size were taken over from that table, and D and trimming were inferred from the DNA. Within this sample are about 160,000 clones, with roughly 80% of them counted one time only. The ten largest clonotypes hold 2.2% of the sample.

Sequenced material: peripheral blood. The TCR originated in a man in his sixties or seventies with acute or convalescent COVID-19. In this chain, TRBV14 is recombined with TRBJ2-5, with 15 bases in between that match TRBD2. The CDR3 region reads CASSQGGRTSGRARETQYF. The DNA is as follows: TGTGCCAGCAGCCAAGGAGGGCGGACTAGCGGGAGGGCCAGGGAGACCCAGTACTTC.